This TCR beta chain was documented in a study of blood T cell repertoires in COVID-19. Overall study context: Specimens from acute and convalescent COVID-19 originated in the United States, Italy and Spain. PBMCs, B-cell-depleted T cells, or T cells were the source of the cDNA or gDNA that made up the material.

The germline V gene encodes CDR1 MDHEN and CDR2 SYDVKM. V was trimmed by 7 bases and J by 3 bases, leaving 19 bases between them. The CDR3 covers 16 residues. How the authors handled the data: Reference gene primer amplification yielded estimated nucleated cell counts. Measured with immunoSEQ multiplex PCR; TCRdb has only the in-frame clones, and not every one. That table is the source of V, J and clone size, and D and trimming were worked out from the DNA. The table shows around 81,000 clones, with more than 80% occurring only once. This chain uses TRBV28 with TRBJ1-5; D is possibly TRBD1 (5 bases). Specimen: peripheral blood. The origin of this receptor is a human donor in a cohort sampled during active COVID-19. The CDR3 sequence: CASKLRPTASNQPQHF. The CDR3 DNA is TGTGCCAGCAAACTCCGACCGACAGCTTCCAATCAGCCCCAGCATTTT.